Described below is a single T cell receptor beta chain sequence and its context. The CDR3 spans 17 residues. The J segment lost 5 bases and the V segment lost 0 bases, leaving 12 bases of the junction unmatched. Germline assignment: CDR1 SGHRS and CDR2 YFSETQ. This sample stems from a study of blood T cell repertoires in COVID-19. Looking at the study overall: The analysed material was cDNA or gDNA that came from T cells, B-cell-depleted T cells, or PBMCs.

Study processing details: Estimated nucleated cell counts came from reference gene primer amplification. The data were produced by immunoSEQ multiplex PCR, yet TCRdb's version contains in-frame clones alone and is incomplete. The DNA was the basis for D and trimming; V, J and clone size are from that table. Of roughly 200,000 clones in the sample, more than 80% are singletons; the top ten hold around 8%. This chain uses TRBV5-1 with TRBJ2-7; TRBD1 agrees at 9 bases. This receptor was taken from a woman in her sixties or seventies with acute or convalescent COVID-19. Sequencing was done on a sample of peripheral blood. The CDR3 sequence is CASSLEKRDRVPHEQYF. CDR3 coding DNA: TGCGCCAGCAGCTTGGAAAAGAGGGACAGGGTTCCCCACGAGCAGTACTTC.